This TCR beta chain was profiled in a study of T cell responses to AZD1222 COVID-19 vaccine. Profiling relied on immunoSEQ multiplex PCR, and the TCRdb table lists in-frame clones only, not all of them. Among some 170,000 clones listed, around 90% were seen once. The CDR3 runs to 15 residues. CDR1 and CDR2 from the germline V gene are LGHNA and YSLEER. Trimming left V 4 bases short and J 7 bases short, with 16 bases between. The sequencing used peripheral blood, collected 28 days after the second dose of the MenACWY control vaccine. The sequence was obtained from an adult who received the MenACWY meningococcal vaccine as a control. The rearrangement links TRBV4-3 to TRBJ1-4; D ambiguous. The CDR3 sequence is CASSPTPIGSEKLFF. The CDR3 DNA reads TGCGCCAGCAGCCCTACCCCGATAGGGAGTGAAAAACTGTTTTTT.